The rows below give T cell receptor beta chains drawn from one sample of a study of T cell responses to AZD1222 COVID-19 vaccine. Using immunoSEQ multiplex PCR, the repertoire was profiled, and TCRdb retains in-frame clones only, with some absent. In the table there are roughly 100,000 clones, 75% to 90% of which are singletons. This sample comprised peripheral blood, obtained on day 0 of AZD1222 vaccination. Receptor source: an adult in good health. Both conserved end residues are part of each CDR3. The order of the fields is J gene, V gene, clone size, D gene, CDR3 DNA, CDR3 protein. The D gene is left open where the match is weak. Expanded clones get a size class; other rows say once, few or many, or leave the size out.

j_gene: TRBJ2-2
v_gene: TRBV18
abundance: .
d_gene: .
CDR3nt: TGTGCCAGCTCACCTCGGGGGAGCATCGCCGGGGAGCTGTTTTTT
CDR3aa: CASSPRGSIAGELFF

j_gene: TRBJ1-6
v_gene: TRBV7-9
abundance: .
d_gene: TRBD1
CDR3nt: TGTGCCAGCAGCCGGACAGGGGGGCGCTCCTATAATTCACCCCTCCACTTT
CDR3aa: CASSRTGGRSYNSPLHF

j_gene: TRBJ2-3
v_gene: TRBV6-5
abundance: .
d_gene: TRBD2
CDR3nt: TGTGCCAGCAGGTTTAGCGGGAGCGCGACAGATACGCAGTATTTT
CDR3aa: CASRFSGSATDTQYF

j_gene: TRBJ1-4
v_gene: TRBV18
abundance: .
d_gene: .
CDR3nt: TGTGCCAGCTCACCCCGGGAGGACACTAATGAAAAACTGTTTTTT
CDR3aa: CASSPREDTNEKLFF

j_gene: TRBJ2-7
v_gene: TRBV6-5
abundance: .
d_gene: .
CDR3nt: TGTGCCAGCGCACTAAGAGGGTACGAGCAGTACTTC
CDR3aa: CASALRGYEQYF

j_gene: TRBJ2-4
v_gene: TRBV4-3
abundance: .
d_gene: TRBD2
CDR3nt: TGCGCCAGCAGCCAAGATCCCTCTTTAGCGGGAGGCAAAAACATTCAGTACTTC
CDR3aa: CASSQDPSLAGGKNIQYF

j_gene: TRBJ1-3
v_gene: TRBV18
abundance: .
d_gene: .
CDR3nt: TGTGCCAGCTCACCGGGGGCTGGAAACACCATATATTTT
CDR3aa: CASSPGAGNTIYF

j_gene: TRBJ1-3
v_gene: TRBV6-6
abundance: .
d_gene: .
CDR3nt: TGTGCCAGCAGTCCGAGACCGGGAAGCACCATATATTTT
CDR3aa: CASSPRPGSTIYF

j_gene: TRBJ1-2
v_gene: TRBV18
abundance: once
d_gene: TRBD1
CDR3nt: TGTGCCAGCTCACCGCAAGACAGGGGCTATGGCTACACCTTC
CDR3aa: CASSPQDRGYGYTF

j_gene: TRBJ2-7
v_gene: TRBV15
abundance: .
d_gene: .
CDR3nt: TGTGCCACCAGCAGAGATTCGGCCTCCAAGTACTTC
CDR3aa: CATSRDSASKYF

j_gene: TRBJ2-7
v_gene: TRBV3-1/TRBV3-2
abundance: once
d_gene: .
CDR3nt: TGTGCCAGCAGATCGCGGACGGACTCCTACGAGCAGTACTTC
CDR3aa: CASRSRTDSYEQYF

j_gene: TRBJ2-7
v_gene: TRBV5-8
abundance: .
d_gene: .
CDR3nt: TGTGCCAGCAGCCCGGCCCTTGGAGGTTACGAGCAGTACTTC
CDR3aa: CASSPALGGYEQYF

j_gene: TRBJ2-7
v_gene: TRBV11-3
abundance: .
d_gene: .
CDR3nt: TGTGCCAGCAGCTTAGGAGGGGCGTCGTCCTACGAGCAGTACTTC
CDR3aa: CASSLGGASSYEQYF

j_gene: TRBJ1-2
v_gene: TRBV14
abundance: .
d_gene: .
CDR3nt: TGTGCCAGCAGCCAAGAGCCGGAGATCTATGGCTACACCTTC
CDR3aa: CASSQEPEIYGYTF

j_gene: TRBJ1-1
v_gene: TRBV19
abundance: .
d_gene: .
CDR3nt: TGTGCCAGTAGACCTAGACAGGAATACTACACTGAAGCTTTCTTT
CDR3aa: CASRPRQEYYTEAFF

j_gene: TRBJ2-5
v_gene: TRBV5-4
abundance: .
d_gene: .
CDR3nt: TGTGCCAGCAGCTCCGGGGCAATCTTAGAGGAGACCCAGTACTTC
CDR3aa: CASSSGAILEETQYF

j_gene: TRBJ1-2
v_gene: TRBV7-2
abundance: .
d_gene: .
CDR3nt: TGTGCCAGCAGCTTAGGGGCCAACTATGGCTACACCTTC
CDR3aa: CASSLGANYGYTF

j_gene: TRBJ2-3
v_gene: TRBV30
abundance: .
d_gene: .
CDR3nt: TGTGCCTGGGCTACGGGGGATACGCAGTATTTT
CDR3aa: CAWATGDTQYF

j_gene: TRBJ1-2
v_gene: TRBV5-1
abundance: .
d_gene: TRBD1
CDR3nt: TGCGCCAGCAGCTTGGACGGGACAGCTTTTGGGGGCTATGGCTACACCTTC
CDR3aa: CASSLDGTAFGGYGYTF

j_gene: TRBJ1-2
v_gene: TRBV30
abundance: .
d_gene: .
CDR3nt: TGTGCCTGGAGAACCCAGGGAAGTGATGGCTACACCTTC
CDR3aa: CAWRTQGSDGYTF

j_gene: TRBJ2-3
v_gene: TRBV6-2/TRBV6-3
abundance: .
d_gene: .
CDR3nt: TGTGCCAGCAGTTTTACGGGTTCTGGGGACCCCCGTCATTTT
CDR3aa: CASSFTGSGDPRHF

j_gene: TRBJ2-1
v_gene: TRBV6-6
abundance: .
d_gene: TRBD1
CDR3nt: TGTGCCAGCAGTTCCACAGGGGGCACTGAGCAGTTCTTC
CDR3aa: CASSSTGGTEQFF

j_gene: TRBJ2-7
v_gene: TRBV3-1/TRBV3-2
abundance: .
d_gene: .
CDR3nt: TGTGCCACCCCCCTCCCGGCCCCCGAGCAGTACTTC
CDR3aa: CATPLPAPEQYF

j_gene: TRBJ1-2
v_gene: TRBV19
abundance: .
d_gene: .
CDR3nt: TGTGCCAGTAAAGAGGGGAGGAACTATGGCTACACCTTC
CDR3aa: CASKEGRNYGYTF

j_gene: TRBJ2-7
v_gene: TRBV7-2
abundance: .
d_gene: TRBD2
CDR3nt: TGTGCCAGCAGCGGACTAGCGGGGGCCTTTTACGAGCAGTACTTC
CDR3aa: CASSGLAGAFYEQYF

j_gene: TRBJ2-2
v_gene: TRBV6-5
abundance: .
d_gene: .
CDR3nt: TGTGCCACGAGGGGCAGGGCGATTGCCGGGGAGCTGTTTTTT
CDR3aa: CATRGRAIAGELFF

j_gene: TRBJ1-5
v_gene: TRBV7-2
abundance: .
d_gene: TRBD1
CDR3nt: TGTGCCAGCAGCTTGACAGGGTCAGATCAGCCCCAGCATTTT
CDR3aa: CASSLTGSDQPQHF

j_gene: TRBJ2-1
v_gene: TRBV9
abundance: .
d_gene: .
CDR3nt: TGTGCCAGCAGCGTAGGCCGTTCGGCCGATCGACCCGTTGGCTCCTACAATGAGCAGTTCTTC
CDR3aa: CASSVGRSADRPVGSYNEQFF

j_gene: TRBJ2-3
v_gene: TRBV30
abundance: .
d_gene: .
CDR3nt: TGTGCCTGGAGTGAAAGTCGAGATACGCAGTATTTT
CDR3aa: CAWSESRDTQYF

j_gene: TRBJ1-2
v_gene: TRBV12-3/TRBV12-4
abundance: .
d_gene: .
CDR3nt: TGTGCCAGCAGTCCCCGGGCTAGGGGTGGCTACACCTTC
CDR3aa: CASSPRARGGYTF

j_gene: TRBJ1-4
v_gene: TRBV25-1
abundance: .
d_gene: .
CDR3nt: TGTGCCAGCAGTGATGGGGCCCGTGAAAAACTGTTTTTT
CDR3aa: CASSDGAREKLFF

j_gene: TRBJ2-3
v_gene: TRBV12-3/TRBV12-4
abundance: once
d_gene: .
CDR3nt: TGTGCCAGCAGCCAACCAGGGGATACGCAGTATTTT
CDR3aa: CASSQPGDTQYF

j_gene: TRBJ1-6
v_gene: TRBV27
abundance: few
d_gene: TRBD1
CDR3nt: TGTGCCAGCAAAACAACAGGGGTTTATAATTCACCCCTCCACTTT
CDR3aa: CASKTTGVYNSPLHF

j_gene: TRBJ2-3
v_gene: TRBV13
abundance: .
d_gene: TRBD2
CDR3nt: TGTGCCAGCAGCTCCACCGTAGCGGGAGTCTGGGATACGCAGTATTTT
CDR3aa: CASSSTVAGVWDTQYF

j_gene: TRBJ1-5
v_gene: TRBV19
abundance: .
d_gene: .
CDR3nt: TGTGCCAGCTCAGACCAGGGAAACACTTATAGCAATCAGCCCCAGCATTTT
CDR3aa: CASSDQGNTYSNQPQHF

j_gene: TRBJ1-4
v_gene: TRBV6-5
abundance: .
d_gene: .
CDR3nt: TGTGCCAGTCGGGGAGGGAATAATGAAAAACTGTTTTTT
CDR3aa: CASRGGNNEKLFF

j_gene: TRBJ2-7
v_gene: TRBV7-3
abundance: .
d_gene: .
CDR3nt: TGTGCCAGCAGCTTAAGCGAGGACTCCTACGAGCAGTACTTC
CDR3aa: CASSLSEDSYEQYF

j_gene: TRBJ1-2
v_gene: TRBV9
abundance: .
d_gene: TRBD1
CDR3nt: TGTGCCAGCAGCGTTTCGGGACAGGGGCCCTCCTATGGCTACACCTTC
CDR3aa: CASSVSGQGPSYGYTF

j_gene: TRBJ2-3
v_gene: TRBV27
abundance: .
d_gene: .
CDR3nt: TGTGCCAGCAGCTCGTTAGGGCCCTTAGCGGCAGATACGCAGTATTTT
CDR3aa: CASSSLGPLAADTQYF

j_gene: TRBJ2-7
v_gene: TRBV6-5
abundance: few
d_gene: TRBD1
CDR3nt: TGTGCCAGCAGTTACGCAGGGGGCGCGGGCTACGAGCAGTACTTC
CDR3aa: CASSYAGGAGYEQYF

j_gene: TRBJ1-5
v_gene: TRBV6-4
abundance: .
d_gene: TRBD1
CDR3nt: TGTGCCAGCAGTCCCACAGGGGGGCCTAGACAGCCCCAGCATTTT
CDR3aa: CASSPTGGPRQPQHF

j_gene: TRBJ2-7
v_gene: TRBV30
abundance: .
d_gene: .
CDR3nt: TGTGCCTGGAAGAACAGGGCCTCCTCCTACGAGCAGTACTTC
CDR3aa: CAWKNRASSYEQYF

j_gene: TRBJ1-2
v_gene: TRBV7-2
abundance: .
d_gene: TRBD1
CDR3nt: TGTGCCAGCAGCCCCGGACAGGGGTTTCGGTATGGCTACACCTTC
CDR3aa: CASSPGQGFRYGYTF

j_gene: TRBJ2-7
v_gene: TRBV11-2
abundance: .
d_gene: TRBD1
CDR3nt: TGTGCCAGCAGCTTAGGTGGGACAGGGACCACCTACGAGCAGTACTTC
CDR3aa: CASSLGGTGTTYEQYF

j_gene: TRBJ1-5
v_gene: TRBV10-3
abundance: .
d_gene: .
CDR3nt: TGTGCCATCAGAGGACAGAATAATCAGCCCCAGCATTTT
CDR3aa: CAIRGQNNQPQHF